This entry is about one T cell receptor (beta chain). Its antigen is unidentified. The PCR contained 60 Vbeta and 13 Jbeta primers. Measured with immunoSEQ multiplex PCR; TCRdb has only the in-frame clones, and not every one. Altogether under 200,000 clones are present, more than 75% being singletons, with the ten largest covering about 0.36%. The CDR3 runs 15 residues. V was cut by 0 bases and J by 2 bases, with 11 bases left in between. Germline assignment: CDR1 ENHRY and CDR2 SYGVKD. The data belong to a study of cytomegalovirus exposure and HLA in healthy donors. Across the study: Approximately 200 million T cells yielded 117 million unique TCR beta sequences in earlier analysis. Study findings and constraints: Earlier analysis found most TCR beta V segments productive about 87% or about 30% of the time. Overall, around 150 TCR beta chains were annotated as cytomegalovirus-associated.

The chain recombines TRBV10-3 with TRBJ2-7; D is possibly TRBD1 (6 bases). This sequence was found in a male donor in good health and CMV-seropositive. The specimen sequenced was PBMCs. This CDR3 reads CAISESEGGPYEQYF. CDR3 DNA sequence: TGTGCCATCAGTGAGTCGGAAGGGGGACCCTACGAGCAGTACTTC.